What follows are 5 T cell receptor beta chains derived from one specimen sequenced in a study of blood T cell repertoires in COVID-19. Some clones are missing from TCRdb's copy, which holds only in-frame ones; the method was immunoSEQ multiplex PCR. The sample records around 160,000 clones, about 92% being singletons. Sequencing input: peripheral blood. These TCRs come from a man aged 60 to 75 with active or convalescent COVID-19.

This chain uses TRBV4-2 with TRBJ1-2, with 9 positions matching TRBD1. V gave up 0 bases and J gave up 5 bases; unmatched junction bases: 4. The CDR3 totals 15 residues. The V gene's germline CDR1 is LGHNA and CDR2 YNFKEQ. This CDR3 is CASSQEQGALYGYTF. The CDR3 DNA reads TGTGCCAGCAGCCAAGAACAGGGGGCTCTTTATGGCTACACCTTC.

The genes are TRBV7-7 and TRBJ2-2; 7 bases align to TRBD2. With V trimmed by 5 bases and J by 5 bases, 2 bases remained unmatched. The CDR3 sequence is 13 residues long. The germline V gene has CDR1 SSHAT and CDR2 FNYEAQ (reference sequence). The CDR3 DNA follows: TGTGCCAGCAGCCCGGGGGGTACCGGGGAGCTGTTTTTT. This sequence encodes CASSPGGTGELFF.

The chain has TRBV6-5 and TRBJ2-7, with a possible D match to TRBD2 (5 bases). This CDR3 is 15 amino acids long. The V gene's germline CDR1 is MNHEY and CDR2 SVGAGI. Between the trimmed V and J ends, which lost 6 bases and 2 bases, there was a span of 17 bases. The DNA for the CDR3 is TGTGCCAGCAGCCGAGGGCTTGACGGGACCTACGAGCAGTACTTC. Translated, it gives CASSRGLDGTYEQYF.

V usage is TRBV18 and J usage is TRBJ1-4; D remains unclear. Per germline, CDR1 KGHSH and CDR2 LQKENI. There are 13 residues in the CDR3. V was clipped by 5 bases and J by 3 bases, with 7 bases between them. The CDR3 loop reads CASSVSANEKLFF. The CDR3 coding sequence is TGTGCCAGCTCAGTAAGCGCTAATGAAAAACTGTTTTTT.

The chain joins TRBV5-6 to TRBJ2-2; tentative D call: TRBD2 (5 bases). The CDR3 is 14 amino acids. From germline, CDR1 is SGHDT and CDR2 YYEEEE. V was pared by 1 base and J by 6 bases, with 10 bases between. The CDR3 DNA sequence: TGTGCCAGCAGCTTGCTAGCACCCTCCGGGGAGCTGTTTTTT. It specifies CASSLLAPSGELFF. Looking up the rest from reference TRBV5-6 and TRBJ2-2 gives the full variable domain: DAGVTQSPTHLIKTRGQQVTLRCSPKSGHDTVSWYQQALGQGPQFIFQYYEEEERQRGNFPDRFSGHQFPNYSSELNVNALLLGDSALYLCASSLLAPSGELFFGEGSRLTVL.